Shown below are 21 T cell receptor beta chains from a single sample sequenced in a study of cytotoxic CD8 clonotypes in ibrutinib-treated CLL. Produced via immunoSEQ multiplex PCR; TCRdb's table is partial and in-frame only. The repertoire holds over 150,000 clones, with approximately 77% as singletons. The sequenced sample was PBMCs, obtained after 12 months of ibrutinib treatment. The source is a human donor with chronic lymphocytic leukemia.

The CDR3 spells CASSSGDRVRYEQYF. The CDR3 DNA reads as TGTGCCAGCAGTTCGGGGGACAGGGTTAGGTACGAGCAGTACTTC. The genes are TRBV28 and TRBJ2-7, with 9 nucleotides matching TRBD1. Germline V lookup: CDR1 MDHEN, CDR2 SYDVKM. The CDR3 totals 15 residues. V dropped 4 bases and J dropped 4; count of bases not matched to a gene: 8.

The V and J genes are TRBV4-3 and TRBJ2-1; D uncertain. V was pared by 0 bases and J by 7 bases, with 4 bases between. The CDR3 runs 12 residues. Germline-derived CDR1 and CDR2 are LGHNA and YSLEER. The CDR3 bases are TGCGCCAGCAGCCAAGAGAGGAATGAGCAGTTCTTC. Protein product: CASSQERNEQFF.

In this sample, this clone turned up a few times. The chain links TRBV18 to TRBJ1-2; tentatively, D is TRBD1 (6 bases). Per the germline V gene, CDR1 is KGHSH and CDR2 is LQKENI. This CDR3 is built from 18 residues. The ends were cut back, 3 bases at V and 5 bases at J, with 25 bases in the middle. CDR3 sequence (DNA): TGTGCCAGCTCACCTCGGGCTCGTTTTCAGGGGCTCCCATATGGCTACACCTTC. It specifies CASSPRARFQGLPYGYTF.

The genes are TRBV7-9 and TRBJ2-3; D may be TRBD1 or TRBD2 (5 bases each). The V gene's germline CDR1 is SEHNR and CDR2 FQNEAQ (reference sequence). The V end was cut by 2 bases, the J end by 6 bases, with 15 bases between. The CDR3 spans 15 residues. CDR3 region: CASSLSEGAGDTQYF. The CDR3 region has the DNA TGTGCCAGCAGCTTAAGCGAAGGGGCGGGCGATACGCAGTATTTT. Variable domain in full (rest from reference TRBV7-9 and TRBJ2-3): DTGVSQNPRHKITKRGQNVTFRCDPISEHNRLYWYRQTLGQGPEFLTYFQNEAQLEKSRLLSDRFSAERPKGSFSTLEIQRTEQGDSAMYLCASSLSEGAGDTQYFGPGTRLTVL.

The V call is TRBV28, the J call TRBJ1-5; TRBD1 matches at 11 bases. V shed 6 bases, J shed 2 bases, and the junction held 9 bases outside the gene matches. CDR1 is MDHEN, CDR2 SYDVKM, per germline. The CDR3 is made up of 17 amino acids. Written as DNA, the CDR3 is TGTGCCAGCAGCTCCGGGACAGGGGGAATGGGCAATCAGCCCCAGCATTTT. As protein: CASSSGTGGMGNQPQHF.

The J gene is TRBJ1-1, the V gene TRBV7-9, with a tentative D call TRBD1 (6 bases). CDR3 size: 15 residues. The germline CDR1 and CDR2 sequences are SEHNR and FQNEAQ (reference sequence). Between the trimmed V and J ends, which lost 3 bases and 1 base, there was a span of 12 bases. CDR3 sequence (DNA): TGTGCCAGCAGCTTGGCCTTAGGGGGGAACACTGAAGCTTTCTTT. This codes for CASSLALGGNTEAFF. Complete variable domain (other parts from reference TRBV7-9 and TRBJ1-1): DTGVSQNPRHKITKRGQNVTFRCDPISEHNRLYWYRQTLGQGPEFLTYFQNEAQLEKSRLLSDRFSAERPKGSFSTLEIQRTEQGDSAMYLCASSLALGGNTEAFFGQGTRLTVV.

This clone was observed a handful of times. This sequence joins TRBV4-3 and TRBJ1-1; D unclear. Trimming cost V 1 base and J 0 bases, with 6 bases left between them. CDR3 length equals 14 residues. CDR1 and CDR2 (germline): LGHNA, YSLEER. The CDR3 DNA reads as TGCGCCAGCAGCCAAGCACAGTTGAACACTGAAGCTTTCTTT. Translating it yields CASSQAQLNTEAFF.

J is TRBJ2-5 and V is TRBV19, with D perhaps TRBD1 or TRBD2 (5 bases each). This CDR3 spans 14 amino acids. Trimming took off 4 bases at V and 4 bases at J, with 13 bases between the two ends. Germline V gene sequence: CDR1 LNHDA, CDR2 SQIVND (reference sequence). CDR3 amino acids: CASSTAGARETQYF. Written as DNA, the CDR3 is TGTGCCAGTAGTACCGCCGGGGCGCGAGAGACCCAGTACTTC.

The chain is built from TRBV4-2 and TRBJ2-7, with TRBD2 matching 8 bases. CDR1 and CDR2 from the germline V gene are LGHNA and YNFKEQ. This CDR3 is 15 amino acids long. V trimming: 2 bases; J trimming: 4 bases; junction bases outside the gene matches: 7. The CDR3: CASSQRASGGYEQYF. In DNA, the CDR3 is TGTGCCAGCAGCCAAAGAGCTTCGGGAGGGTACGAGCAGTACTTC.

This clone appeared a single time. J is TRBJ2-2 and V is TRBV7-8; D remains ambiguous. The germline gives CDR1 SGHVS, CDR2 FQNEAQ. The CDR3 has 15 amino acids. Trimming stripped 0 bases from V and 5 bases from J, with 10 bases between. The CDR3 sequence is CASSLAGLLTGELFF. The CDR3 nucleotides are TGTGCCAGCAGCTTAGCTGGGTTATTGACCGGGGAGCTGTTTTTT.

The chain joins TRBV10-3 to TRBJ2-7; D might be TRBD1 (5 bases). The CDR3 is 15 amino acids. Looked up from germline, CDR1 is ENHRY and CDR2 is SYGVKD. Trimming cost V 4 bases and J 2 bases, with 15 bases left between them. In DNA form, the CDR3 reads TGTGCCATCAGTGGCGATAGGGGTCTCGCCTACGAGCAGTACTTC. It encodes CAISGDRGLAYEQYF.

Points on this clone: The junction does not match germline at one end; this may be a read error. Here the CDR3 reads CAWTEPPGTSDRGAVF. The CDR3 coding sequence is TGTGCCTGGACCGAGCCCCCCGGGACTAGTGACCGGGGAGCTGTTTTT. V gene TRBV30 combines with J gene TRBJ2-2, with 8 bases aligning to TRBD2. Germline CDR1 GTSNPN, CDR2 SVGIG (reference sequence). The CDR3 runs 16 residues. Variable domain in full (rest from reference TRBV30 and TRBJ2-2): SQTIHQWPATLVQPVGSPLSLECTVEGTSNPNLYWYRQAAGRGLQLLFYSVGIGQISSEVPQNLSASRPQDRQFILSSKKLLLSDSGFYLCAWTEPPGTSDRGAVFGEGSRLTVL.

The chain uses TRBV4-1 and TRBJ2-3; 8 bases match TRBD1. Germline CDR1 is MGHRA and CDR2 is YSYEKL. Trimming removed 5 bases from V and 3 bases from J; junction bases left unmatched: 1. This CDR3 has 13 amino acids. The CDR3, as DNA: TGCGCCAGCAGCAGACAGGGGACAGATACGCAGTATTTT. Translated: CASSRQGTDTQYF.

The V call is TRBV11-1, the J call TRBJ2-7; 7 nucleotides align to TRBD2. Germline CDR1 and CDR2: SGHAT and FQDESV (reference sequence). The CDR3 has 16 residues. The junction had 7 bases not matched to a gene; V was cut back by 2 bases and J by 0 bases. Here the CDR3 reads CASSLFGGSNSYEQYF. In DNA form, the CDR3 reads TGTGCCAGCAGCTTATTCGGCGGGAGCAACTCCTACGAGCAGTACTTC.

The genes are TRBV5-1 and TRBJ2-1; TRBD1 matches at 10 bases. The ends lost 6 bases at V and 8 bases at J; junction bases unmatched: 14. Germline loops: CDR1 SGHRS, CDR2 YFSETQ. The CDR3 length is 16 residues. The CDR3 DNA reads TGCGCCAGCACCAAACCCGGACAGGGGGAGTCCCATGAGCAGTTCTTC. Translating gives CASTKPGQGESHEQFF.

The V and J genes are TRBV6-6 and TRBJ1-2, with a possible D match to TRBD1 (6 bases). The CDR3 has 15 amino acids. Germline V gene lookup returns CDR1 MNHNY and CDR2 SVGAGI (reference sequence). Trimming stripped 2 bases from V and 2 bases from J, with 12 bases between. CDR3 coding DNA: TGTGCCAGCAGTTACGCGGGGGGGCGGAACTATGGCTACACCTTC. It is translated as CASSYAGGRNYGYTF.

This clone showed up just a few times. The chain uses TRBV7-6 and TRBJ2-2; 8 nucleotides align to TRBD1. J was trimmed by 4 bases and V by 1 base; bases with no gene match: 5. Germline V gene data show CDR1 as SGHVS and CDR2 as FNYEAQ. This CDR3 contains 16 residues. CDR3 nucleotides: TGTGCCAGCAGCTTAGATGGGACAGGAGCCACCGGGGAGCTGTTTTTT. This translates into CASSLDGTGATGELFF.

V gene TRBV28 combines with J gene TRBJ2-3; 9 nucleotides line up with TRBD1. The CDR3 totals 15 residues. V was clipped by 6 bases and J by 3 bases; unmatched bases: 7. CDR1 is MDHEN, CDR2 SYDVKM, per germline. CDR3 nucleotides: TGTGCCAGCAGGCGCGGGACAGGGAGGACAGATACGCAGTATTTT. As protein: CASRRGTGRTDTQYF. Using reference TRBV28 and TRBJ2-3 for the parts outside the CDR3, the full variable domain is DVKVTQSSRYLVKRTGEKVFLECVQDMDHENMFWYRQDPGLGLRLIYFSYDVKMKEKGDIPEGYSVSREKKERFSLILESASTNQTSMYLCASRRGTGRTDTQYFGPGTRLTVL.

The J gene is TRBJ2-7, the V gene TRBV30, with D perhaps matching TRBD1 or TRBD2 (5 bases each). The length of the CDR3 is 13 residues. Per the germline V gene, CDR1 is GTSNPN and CDR2 is SVGIG (reference sequence). V shed 4 bases and J shed 1 base, with 11 bases lying between them. Here the CDR3 reads CAWKGDRSYEQYF. The CDR3 bases are TGTGCCTGGAAAGGGGACCGTTCCTACGAGCAGTACTTC. The entire variable domain, with the rest obtained from reference TRBV30 and TRBJ2-7, is as follows: SQTIHQWPATLVQPVGSPLSLECTVEGTSNPNLYWYRQAAGRGLQLLFYSVGIGQISSEVPQNLSASRPQDRQFILSSKKLLLSDSGFYLCAWKGDRSYEQYFGPGTRLTVT.

This clone has only one observation. This sequence joins TRBV27 and TRBJ1-6; D is perhaps TRBD1 (6 bases). Trimming removed 2 bases from V and 7 bases from J, with 9 bases in between. Germline CDR1 reads MNHEY; CDR2 reads SMNVEV (reference sequence). This CDR3 comprises 14 residues. The CDR3 DNA reads TGTGCCAGCAGTTTAGGACAGAAGAATTCACCCCTCCACTTT. Translating gives CASSLGQKNSPLHF.

The chain recombines TRBV5-1 with TRBJ2-5; 13 nucleotides line up with TRBD2. This CDR3 has 16 residues. The ends lost 3 bases at V and 5 bases at J; junction bases unmatched: 7. Germline values: CDR1 SGHRS, CDR2 YFSETQ. As DNA, the CDR3 is TGCGCCAGCAGCTCGGCCGCACTAGCGGGGGGGGAGACCCAGTACTTC. It translates to CASSSAALAGGETQYF.